This T cell receptor (beta chain) appears in the sequencing data of a study of T cell responses to AZD1222 COVID-19 vaccine. Sequencing used immunoSEQ multiplex PCR; TCRdb keeps in-frame clones, though not all of them. The sample comprises some 200,000 clones, more than 75% of which are singletons, and roughly 26% rests with the top ten. Trimming cost V 6 bases and J 6 bases; bases outside gene matches: 4. From germline, CDR1 is MDHEN and CDR2 SYDVKM. The CDR3 loop spans 14 amino acids. This sequence joins TRBV28 and TRBJ2-1, with 11 bases aligning to TRBD2. The receptor was isolated from an adult who received the AZD1222 COVID-19 vaccine. The sample consisted of peripheral blood, taken 28 days after the second AZD1222 dose. DNA for the CDR3: TGTGCCAGCAGCAGACTAGCGGGACGCAATGAGCAGTTCTTC. Amino acids: CASSRLAGRNEQFF.